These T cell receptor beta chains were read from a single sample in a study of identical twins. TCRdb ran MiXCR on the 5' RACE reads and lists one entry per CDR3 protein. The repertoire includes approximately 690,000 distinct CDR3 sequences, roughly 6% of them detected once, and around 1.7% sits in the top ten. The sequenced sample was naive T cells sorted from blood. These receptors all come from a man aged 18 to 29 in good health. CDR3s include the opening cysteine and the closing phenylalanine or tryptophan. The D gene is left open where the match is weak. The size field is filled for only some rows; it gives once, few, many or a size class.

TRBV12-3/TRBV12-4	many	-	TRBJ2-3	CASRGQGTDTQYF	TGTGCCAGCCGGGGCCAGGGGACAGATACGCAGTATTTT
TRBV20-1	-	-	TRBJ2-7	CSAGPGSFGEQYF	TGCAGTGCCGGACCCGGATCCTTCGGCGAGCAGTACTTC
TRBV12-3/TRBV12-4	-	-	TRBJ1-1	CASSHQTGLNTEAFF	TGTGCCAGCAGTCACCAAACAGGGTTGAACACTGAAGCTTTCTTT
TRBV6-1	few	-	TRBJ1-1	CASSIPPGVEAFF	TGTGCCAGCAGTATCCCCCCCGGGGTTGAAGCTTTCTTT
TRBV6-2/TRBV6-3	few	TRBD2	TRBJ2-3	CASSYPGRATDTQYF	TGTGCCAGCAGTTACCCCGGGAGGGCCACAGATACGCAGTATTTT
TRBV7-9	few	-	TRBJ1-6	CASSTTGSQDSPLHF	TGTGCCAGCAGCACAACGGGGTCTCAAGATTCACCCCTCCACTTT
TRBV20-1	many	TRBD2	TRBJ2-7	CSAPRPPSGGGLYEQYF	TGCAGTGCTCCCAGACCCCCCAGCGGGGGAGGCCTCTACGAGCAGTACTTC
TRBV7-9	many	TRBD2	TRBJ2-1	CASSSLAGGLYNEQFF	TGTGCCAGCAGCTCTCTAGCGGGAGGCCTCTACAATGAGCAGTTCTTC
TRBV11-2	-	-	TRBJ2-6	CASSLDMGGLGSGANVLTF	TGTGCCAGCAGCTTAGACATGGGGGGTTTGGGATCTGGGGCCAACGTCCTGACTTTC
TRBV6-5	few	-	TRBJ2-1	CASSYSGSGWGYNEQFF	TGTGCCAGCAGTTACTCAGGGTCAGGGTGGGGTTACAATGAGCAGTTCTTC
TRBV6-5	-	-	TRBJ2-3	CASSSSPGRPTDTQYF	TGTGCCAGCAGTTCCTCCCCGGGTCGACCCACAGATACGCAGTATTTT
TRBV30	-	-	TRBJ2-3	CAWGRGQLSTDTQYF	TGTGCCTGGGGAAGAGGACAGTTAAGCACAGATACGCAGTATTTT
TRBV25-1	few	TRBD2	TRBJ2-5	CASSETFPLAGKGETQYF	TGTGCCAGCAGTGAAACATTTCCTCTAGCGGGAAAGGGAGAGACCCAGTACTTC
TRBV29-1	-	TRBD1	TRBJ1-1	CSVLGQRLNTEAFF	TGCAGCGTTTTGGGACAGCGTCTGAACACTGAAGCTTTCTTT
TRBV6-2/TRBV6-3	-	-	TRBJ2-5	CASSSFGSLQTQYF	TGTGCCAGCAGTTCGTTCGGGAGTCTCCAGACCCAGTACTTC
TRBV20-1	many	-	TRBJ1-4	CSHRKGLEKLFF	TGCAGCCACAGGAAGGGGTTGGAAAAACTGTTTTTT
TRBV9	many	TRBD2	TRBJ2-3	CASSGGLAGTTSTDTQYF	TGTGCCAGCAGCGGGGGACTAGCGGGAACTACTAGCACAGATACGCAGTATTTT
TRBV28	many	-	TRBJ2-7	CASRRGVYEQYF	TGTGCCAGTAGGAGAGGGGTTTACGAGCAGTACTTC
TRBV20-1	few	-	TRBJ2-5	CSARVPSDTQYF	TGCAGTGCTAGAGTTCCGAGCGACACCCAGTACTTC
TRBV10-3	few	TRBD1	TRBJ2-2	CAISGDRTTGELFF	TGTGCCATCAGTGGGGACAGAACCACCGGGGAGCTGTTTTTT
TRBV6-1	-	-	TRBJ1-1	CATQRAPKAEAFF	TGTGCCACCCAACGGGCCCCTAAGGCTGAAGCTTTCTTT
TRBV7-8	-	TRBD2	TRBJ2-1	CASSLEGWSGRAREQFF	TGTGCCAGCAGCTTAGAGGGGTGGAGCGGGAGGGCGAGGGAGCAGTTCTTC
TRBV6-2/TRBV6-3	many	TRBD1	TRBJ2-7	CASSYPLLGTGRHF	TGTGCCAGCAGTTACCCACTACTCGGGACAGGGCGGCACTTC
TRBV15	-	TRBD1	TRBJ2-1	CATSTRTGGAYNEQFF	TGTGCCACCAGCACCCGGACAGGGGGCGCCTACAATGAGCAGTTCTTC
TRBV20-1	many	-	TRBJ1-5	CSASNSNQPQHF	TGCAGTGCATCAAATAGCAATCAGCCCCAGCATTTT
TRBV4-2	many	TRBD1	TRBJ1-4	CASSQEWTGGREKLFF	TGTGCCAGCAGCCAAGAATGGACAGGGGGCCGGGAAAAACTGTTTTTT
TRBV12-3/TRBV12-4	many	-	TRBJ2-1	CASGNLGNEQFF	TGTGCCAGCGGGAATCTAGGGAATGAGCAGTTCTTC
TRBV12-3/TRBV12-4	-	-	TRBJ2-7	CASRGTRPEQYF	TGTGCCAGCAGGGGGACGAGGCCCGAGCAGTACTTC
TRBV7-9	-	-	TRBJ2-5	CASSLGHGQGEETQYF	TGTGCCAGCAGCTTAGGGCATGGTCAGGGCGAAGAGACCCAGTACTTC
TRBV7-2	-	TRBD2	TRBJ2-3	CASTLSAGGGDTQYF	TGTGCCAGCACCCTGTCAGCGGGAGGTGGAGATACGCAGTATTTT
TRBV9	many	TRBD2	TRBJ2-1	CASSAWTSANNEQFF	TGTGCCAGCAGCGCTTGGACTAGCGCTAACAATGAGCAGTTCTTC
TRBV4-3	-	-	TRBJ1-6	CASSQGEGPLHF	TGCGCCAGCAGCCAGGGCGAGGGGCCCCTCCACTTT
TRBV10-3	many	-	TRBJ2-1	CAISQGQDSGEQFF	TGTGCCATCAGCCAAGGGCAGGATTCGGGTGAGCAGTTCTTC
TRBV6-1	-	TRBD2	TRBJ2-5	CASSVPGLAGEETQYF	TGTGCCAGCAGTGTACCGGGACTAGCGGGAGAAGAGACCCAGTACTTC
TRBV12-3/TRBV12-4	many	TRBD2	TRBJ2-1	CASRRLAANNEQFF	TGTGCCAGCAGGCGACTAGCGGCCAACAATGAGCAGTTCTTC